This entry features one T cell receptor beta chain sequence. Its antigen is not known. This entry is derived from a study of PD-1 blockade in classical Hodgkin lymphoma. Whole-study results and caveats: Reports indicated that newly diagnosed patients had lower baseline TCR diversity than healthy donors did. Differences between repertoires have undefined causes, possibly disease activity or prior therapy.

Time point specified: newly diagnosed, previously untreated cHL patient sample. Newly diagnosed, untreated classical Hodgkin lymphoma PBMCs provided comparison. V was pared by 1 base and J by 8 bases, with 9 bases of the junction left unmatched. This CDR3 is built from 15 residues. From germline, CDR1 is SGHRS and CDR2 YFSETQ. Produced via immunoSEQ multiplex PCR; TCRdb's table is partial and in-frame only. The sample contains around 17,000 clones, around four fifths of which appear only once. The material sequenced was peripheral blood mononuclear cells (PBMCs). This rearrangement joins TRBV5-1 to TRBJ2-1; 7 bases align to TRBD2. This TCR was recovered from a human donor with classical Hodgkin lymphoma. Here the CDR3 DNA reads TGCGCCAGCAGCTTGTGGGGGGAGGGTGAAGATGAGCAGTTCTTC. This sequence encodes CASSLWGEGEDEQFF.